Shown below are 22 T cell receptor beta chains from a single sample sequenced in a study of cytomegalovirus exposure and HLA in healthy donors. The PCR was carried out with 60 Vbeta primers and 13 Jbeta primers. TCRdb keeps only in-frame clones here, not all; method: immunoSEQ multiplex PCR. The table lists fewer than 200,000 clones, around 80% of them singletons. The source material was PBMCs. The receptors shown here come from a woman aged 45-65 years in good health and CMV-seropositive.

The chain employs TRBV7-2 and TRBJ2-5; perhaps TRBD2 as D (5 bases). CDR1 is SGHTA, CDR2 FQGNSA, per germline. The CDR3 runs 13 residues. V lost 0 bases to trimming and J lost 5 bases, with 7 bases between them. CDR3 protein: CASSLARRETQYF. CDR3 nucleotides: TGTGCCAGCAGCTTAGCCAGGAGGGAGACCCAGTACTTC.

This clone appeared a few times. This rearrangement joins TRBV23-1 to TRBJ2-7; maybe TRBD1 (6 bases). TRBV23-1 is reported as an ORF; its role is uncertain. Between the trimmed V and J ends, which lost 6 bases and 3 bases, there was a span of 12 bases. The CDR3 consists of 13 residues. The CDR3 sequence: CASRQGCDYEQYF. The CDR3 nucleotides read TGCGCCAGCAGACAGGGTTGCGACTACGAGCAGTACTTC.

This rearrangement joins TRBV28 to TRBJ2-7; 9 nucleotides match TRBD1. The trim removed 6 bases at V and 4 bases at J, leaving 7 bases unmatched. The CDR3 has 14 amino acids. Germline V gene sequence: CDR1 MDHEN, CDR2 SYDVKM. This CDR3 reads CASSPTGGIYEQYF. The CDR3 DNA follows: TGTGCCAGCAGCCCGACAGGGGGAATTTACGAGCAGTACTTC.

The V gene is TRBV7-3, the J gene TRBJ2-1; TRBD2 matches 13 bases. This CDR3 is built from 19 residues. The germline gives CDR1 SGHTA, CDR2 FQGTGA. The ends lost 3 bases at V and 3 bases at J; junction bases unmatched: 11. In DNA form, the CDR3 reads TGTGCCAGCAGCTTGTTCGTAACTAGCGGGGGGGCGTTCTACAATGAGCAGTTCTTC. Translating it yields CASSLFVTSGGAFYNEQFF.

The V call is TRBV9, the J call TRBJ2-3, with D uncertain. The germline V and J ends were trimmed by 4 bases and 0 bases, with 15 bases remaining between them. The CDR3 runs to 16 residues. Germline V gene sequence: CDR1 SGDLS, CDR2 YYNGEE. CDR3 protein: CASSLDGTESTDTQYF. The DNA for the CDR3 is TGTGCCAGCAGCCTCGATGGCACAGAGAGCACAGATACGCAGTATTTT.

The chain links TRBV10-2 to TRBJ2-1; 9 nucleotides line up with TRBD2. The germline CDR1 and CDR2 sequences are WSHSY and SAAADI. This CDR3 spans 13 amino acids. Losses at the gene ends were 7 bases for V and 10 bases for J; bases not matched to a gene: 8. DNA for the CDR3: TGCGCCAGCAAAACACGGCGGGAGGGGGAGCAGTTCTTC. Translation gives CASKTRREGEQFF.

The chain uses TRBV10-3 and TRBJ1-1; 9 nucleotides align to TRBD1. This CDR3 comprises 13 residues. Germline V gene data show CDR1 as ENHRY and CDR2 as SYGVKD. The junction had 4 bases not matched to a gene; V was cut back by 5 bases and J by 6 bases. CDR3: CAISRDRVSEAFF. CDR3 in DNA: TGTGCCATCAGTCGGGACAGGGTCTCTGAAGCTTTCTTT.

The V gene is TRBV10-1, the J gene TRBJ2-7, with D possibly being TRBD2 (6 bases). The CDR3 has 15 residues. Germline CDR1 and CDR2: WNHNN and SYGVQD (reference sequence). With 2 bases removed from V and 5 bases from J, the gap between germline ends came to 16 bases. This chain's CDR3 is CASSEASGDPHEQYF. CDR3 DNA sequence: TGCGCCAGCAGTGAGGCTTCGGGGGACCCTCACGAGCAGTACTTC.

V usage is TRBV18 and J usage is TRBJ2-7; D remains unclear. Trimming removed 2 bases at V and 0 bases at J, with 8 bases between. Germline values: CDR1 KGHSH, CDR2 LQKENI. This CDR3 has 14 residues. Here the CDR3 DNA reads TGTGCCAGCTCACCAAATTACAGCTCCTACGAGCAGTACTTC. Translating gives CASSPNYSSYEQYF. Full variable domain (outside the CDR3, taken from reference TRBV18 and TRBJ2-7): NAGVMQNPRHLVRRRGQEARLRCSPMKGHSHVYWYRQLPEEGLKFMVYLQKENIIDESGMPKERFSAEFPKEGPSILRIQQVVRGDSAAYFCASSPNYSSYEQYFGPGTRLTVT.

This clone was recorded once. The chain has TRBV4-1 and TRBJ2-6; TRBD1 is a possible D gene (8 bases). The CDR3 has 18 amino acids. The germline V gene has CDR1 MGHRA and CDR2 YSYEKL. V was pared by 4 bases and J by 0 bases, with 16 bases between. CDR3 coding DNA: TGCGCCAGCAGCCGGGAGGGGCAGGGGGCCTCTGGGGCCAACGTCCTGACTTTC. Translation: CASSREGQGASGANVLTF.

In DNA form, the CDR3 reads TGTGCCAGTAGTACCGGACAGACCATCACCGGGGAGCTGTTTTTT. It is translated as CASSTGQTITGELFF. This chain links TRBV19 with TRBJ2-2, with D perhaps TRBD1 (6 bases). Germline V gene data show CDR1 as LNHDA and CDR2 as SQIVND (reference sequence). The CDR3 covers 15 residues. Trimming removed 4 bases at V and 4 bases at J, with 13 bases between.

The J gene is TRBJ2-5, the V gene TRBV9; 7 positions match TRBD2. Germline lookup yields CDR1 SGDLS and CDR2 YYNGEE. The CDR3 has 15 amino acids. With 1 base clipped from V and 5 bases from J, the junction kept 8 bases outside the gene matches. In DNA, the CDR3 is TGTGCCAGCAGCGTAACAGCAACCGGGGGGGAGACCCAGTACTTC. Amino acids: CASSVTATGGETQYF.

V usage is TRBV6-1 and J usage is TRBJ1-6; 10 bases fit TRBD1. Per germline, CDR1 MNHNS and CDR2 SASEGT. The V gene end was trimmed by 6 bases and the J gene end by 7 bases; junction bases not matched to a gene: 3. The CDR3 sequence is 14 residues long. CDR3 in amino acids: CASSRDRGNSPLHF. CDR3 nucleotides: TGTGCCAGCAGCAGGGACAGGGGCAATTCACCCCTCCACTTT.

The CDR3 DNA sequence: TGTGCCAGCATTGGCAGGGCGGCCTATGGCTACACCTTC. Translated, it gives CASIGRAAYGYTF. The rearrangement uses TRBV28 and TRBJ1-2; D may be TRBD1 (5 bases). The CDR3 totals 13 residues. CDR1 is MDHEN, CDR2 SYDVKM, per germline. V lost 7 bases and J lost 4, with 13 bases in between.

The CDR3 loop reads CASSSYSSGRAQDEQYF. The DNA for the CDR3 is TGTGCCAGCAGCTCCTACAGTAGCGGGAGGGCCCAAGACGAGCAGTACTTC. The chain employs TRBV7-9 and TRBJ2-7, with 11 bases aligning to TRBD2. Germline V gene lookup returns CDR1 SEHNR and CDR2 FQNEAQ (reference sequence). The CDR3 consists of 17 residues. After removal of 4 bases from V and 5 bases from J, the junction contained 13 bases not matched to a gene.

This sequence joins TRBV19 and TRBJ1-2, with TRBD1 matching 7 bases. The CDR3 spans 14 residues. J was trimmed by 0 bases and V by 6 bases; bases with no gene match: 4. Germline assignment: CDR1 LNHDA and CDR2 SQIVND (reference sequence). Here the CDR3 reads CASRTGNSNYGYTF. DNA for the CDR3: TGTGCCAGTAGGACAGGGAACTCTAACTATGGCTACACCTTC.

A few counts support this clone. The chain joins TRBV6-1 to TRBJ2-1; TRBD2 matches at 8 bases. Germline values: CDR1 MNHNS, CDR2 SASEGT. This CDR3 contains 15 residues. The V segment lost 7 bases and the J segment 9 bases; nucleotides outside the gene matches: 14. CDR3 sequence: CASTGAGGHGGEQFF. DNA of the CDR3: TGTGCCAGCACGGGGGCGGGAGGCCATGGGGGTGAGCAGTTCTTC.

This chain uses TRBV18 with TRBJ2-7, with TRBD2 identical over 8 bases. The CDR3 loop spans 16 amino acids. V lost 0 bases, J lost 2 bases, and 6 bases stayed unmatched. Per germline, CDR1 KGHSH and CDR2 LQKENI. CDR3: CASSPPSGGLAYEQYF. The CDR3 DNA sequence: TGTGCCAGCTCACCACCGTCGGGAGGGTTAGCCTACGAGCAGTACTTC.

CDR3 protein: CASGSAAGGVPYGYTF. CDR3 sequence (DNA): TGTGCCAGCGGAAGTGCGGCCGGAGGGGTTCCGTATGGCTACACCTTC. This chain uses TRBV28 with TRBJ1-2; weak D call: TRBD1 (5 bases). The CDR3 is made up of 16 amino acids. V lost 8 bases to trimming and J lost 5 bases, with 24 bases between them. CDR1 and CDR2 (germline): MDHEN, SYDVKM.

V gene TRBV5-1 combines with J gene TRBJ2-1; D call uncertain. Germline values: CDR1 SGHRS, CDR2 YFSETQ. V shed 0 bases and J shed 0 bases, with 7 bases lying between them. This CDR3 region has 15 residues. The CDR3: CASSLERSSYNEQFF. The CDR3 DNA is TGCGCCAGCAGCTTGGAGAGGAGCTCCTACAATGAGCAGTTCTTC.

The CDR3 region is CASSPRLGGESTDTQYF. The CDR3 DNA follows: TGTGCCAGCTCACCAAGACTCGGCGGGGAAAGCACAGATACGCAGTATTTT. The chain employs TRBV18 and TRBJ2-3, with D possibly TRBD2 on 6 matching bases. V lost 2 bases and J lost 0, with 15 bases in between. Germline-derived CDR1 and CDR2 are KGHSH and LQKENI. The CDR3 runs 17 residues.

This chain links TRBV4-2 with TRBJ2-1; TRBD1 might be the D (7 bases). CDR3 length: 18 amino acids. CDR1 is LGHNA and CDR2 is YNFKEQ in the germline V gene. V lost 0 bases and J lost 5, with 20 bases in between. The CDR3 region has the DNA TGTGCCAGCAGCCAAGAACTGGGATTCAGGGGGGTCCACAATGAGCAGTTCTTC. It is translated as CASSQELGFRGVHNEQFF.